At least ten counts were recorded for the clone carrying this T cell receptor (beta chain). Antigen: not known. A J-beta primer mix and a sample-barcoded 5' primer were used in a second PCR of roughly 7 to 12 cycles. Sequencing yielded, for each sample, at least 3 million paired-end reads carrying CDR3. Using its own MiXCR run on the 5' RACE reads, TCRdb lists one record per CDR3 protein. The sample has about 780,000 distinct CDR3 sequences, about half seen once. This sample stems from a study of blood T cells in healthy people across ages. Study results and caveats: The long-lived group displayed more naive CD4+ cells, plus higher diversity, than the aged donors did.

V lost 5 bases and J lost 7; bases outside the gene matches: 9. Germline CDR1 reads SGHTA; CDR2 reads FQGNSA. This CDR3 has 16 amino acids. The chain is built from TRBV7-2 and TRBJ2-4, with 12 positions matching TRBD2. Source material: blood. This receptor was taken from a man aged 80 or over in good health. CDR3 loop: CASSAQTSGSRNIQYF. Written as DNA, the CDR3 is TGTGCCAGCAGCGCCCAGACTAGCGGGAGTAGGAACATTCAGTACTTC.